This TCR beta chain stems from a study of cytomegalovirus exposure and HLA in healthy donors. PCR was performed using 60 Vbeta and 13 Jbeta primers. Sequencing used immunoSEQ multiplex PCR; TCRdb keeps in-frame clones, though not all of them. The repertoire consists of a few hundred thousand clones, with about 74% occurring once and the leading ten covering approximately 1.7%. Details on this clone: What it binds is not known.

General observations from the study: Using the classifier, cytomegalovirus status was reportedly diagnosed with high specificity and sensitivity. Cytomegalovirus-associated status was assigned to approximately 160 TCR beta chains. In vitro testing confirmed three CMV-associated chains as specific for CMV antigens.

Sequencing was performed on PBMCs. The TCR sequence derives from a woman younger than 45 in good health and CMV-seronegative.

The CDR3: CASVNGQGPTDTQYF. DNA of the CDR3: TGTGCCAGCGTAAACGGACAGGGACCCACAGATACGCAGTATTTT. The chain recombines TRBV5-4 with TRBJ2-3; 8 nucleotides line up with TRBD1. The V segment lost 7 bases and the J segment 2 bases; nucleotides outside the gene matches: 9. CDR1 is SGHNT, CDR2 YYREEE, per germline (reference sequence). This CDR3 contains 15 residues. Full variable domain (remainder filled in from reference TRBV5-4 and TRBJ2-3): ETGVTQSPTHLIKTRGQQVTLRCSSQSGHNTVSWYQQALGQGPQFIFQYYREEENGRGNFPPRFSGLQFPNYSSELNVNALELDDSALYLCASVNGQGPTDTQYFGPGTRLTVL.